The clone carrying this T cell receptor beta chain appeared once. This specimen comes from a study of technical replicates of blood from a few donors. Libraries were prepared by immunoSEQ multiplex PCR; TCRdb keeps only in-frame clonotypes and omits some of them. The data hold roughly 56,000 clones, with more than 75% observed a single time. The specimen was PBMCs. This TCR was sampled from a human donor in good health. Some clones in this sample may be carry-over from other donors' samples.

CDR3 region: CASSSDRGLQETQYF. Written as DNA, the CDR3 is TGTGCCAGCAGCTCGGACCGGGGTCTGCAAGAGACCCAGTACTTC. This chain joins TRBV5-4 and TRBJ2-5; D might be TRBD2 (5 bases). Germline lookup yields CDR1 SGHNT and CDR2 YYREEE (reference sequence). V lost 3 bases and J 2 bases, leaving 14 bases between the germline ends. This CDR3 is 15 amino acids long.